A single sample gave rise to the 10 T cell receptor beta chains below, sequenced in a study of technical replicates of blood from a few donors (dated 2017 in TCRdb). The library came from the immunoSEQ multiplex PCR assay. TCRdb took over this immuneACCESS table, retaining in-frame rearrangements with V and J assigned. Such tables are incomplete; in checked studies, under half of the missing clones stem from an unresolved V gene, and the remainder is unexplained. Counted in this sample were about 100,000 clones; around 96% of them appeared once. Jointly, the top ten make up about 0.35% of the sample. Sequencing was performed on T cells isolated from PBMCs. These receptors were obtained from a human donor in good health.

The chain has TRBV7-8 and TRBJ2-7; 9 nucleotides line up with TRBD1. Germline-derived CDR1 and CDR2 are SGHVS and FQNEAQ. This CDR3 comprises 15 residues. Trimming took 5 bases from V and 4 from J; bases not matched to a gene: 9. The CDR3 loop reads CASSRGTGRLYEQYF. The DNA for the CDR3 is TGTGCCAGCAGCCGCGGGACAGGGAGGTTATACGAGCAGTACTTC.

This clone was seen more than once but under ten times. The V gene is TRBV7-6, the J gene TRBJ2-7; 10 nucleotides agree with TRBD2. J lost 5 bases, V lost 1 base, and 5 bases had no gene match. Germline loops: CDR1 SGHVS, CDR2 FNYEAQ. CDR3 length: 15 residues. The CDR3 DNA is TGTGCCAGCAGCTTAGAACTAGCGGGACCGAACGAGCAGTACTTC. Amino acids: CASSLELAGPNEQYF. Using reference TRBV7-6 and TRBJ2-7 for the parts outside the CDR3, the full variable domain is GAGVSQSPRYKVTKRGQDVALRCDPISGHVSLYWYRQALGQGPEFLTYFNYEAQQDKSGLPNDRFSAERPEGSISTLTIQRTEQRDSAMYRCASSLELAGPNEQYFGPGTRLTVT.

This chain links TRBV9 with TRBJ1-1; D gene unclear. Germline values: CDR1 SGDLS, CDR2 YYNGEE. The CDR3 consists of 13 residues. Between the trimmed V and J ends, which lost 2 bases and 4 bases, there was a span of 9 bases. Here the CDR3 DNA reads TGTGCCAGCAGCGTCGGGGTGAGCACTGAAGCTTTCTTT. Its translation: CASSVGVSTEAFF.

This chain links TRBV11-2 with TRBJ1-3; D call uncertain. Germline V lookup: CDR1 SGHAT, CDR2 FQNNGV. This CDR3 spans 12 amino acids. The V gene lost 5 bases and the J gene lost 9 bases, with 11 bases spanning the gap. CDR3 residues: CASSLFFSTIYF. The CDR3 coding sequence is TGTGCCAGCAGCCTCTTTTTTTCCACCATATATTTT.

This chain joins TRBV19 and TRBJ1-1, with D possibly matching TRBD1 (6 bases). The V gene's germline CDR1 is LNHDA and CDR2 SQIVND (reference sequence). This CDR3 has 15 amino acids. Trimming stripped 6 bases from V and 5 bases from J, with 19 bases between. The CDR3 nucleotides are TGTGCCAGTAGCGCCCACAGGGAAGTCTTAACTGAAGCTTTCTTT. Its protein is CASSAHREVLTEAFF.

V and J are TRBV19 and TRBJ1-3; 7 nucleotides align to TRBD1. V lost 6 bases, J lost 4 bases, and 9 bases stayed unmatched. This CDR3 has 15 amino acids. Germline V gene sequence: CDR1 LNHDA, CDR2 SQIVND (reference sequence). The CDR3 region is CASSPWDRKGNTIYF. For the CDR3, the DNA is TGTGCCAGTAGCCCTTGGGACAGAAAGGGAAACACCATATATTTT.

The chain employs TRBV4-2 and TRBJ2-3; weak D call: TRBD1 (6 bases). Germline V gene lookup returns CDR1 LGHNA and CDR2 YNFKEQ. The CDR3 covers 15 residues. Between the trimmed V and J ends, which lost 4 bases and 1 base, there was a span of 12 bases. The DNA for the CDR3 is TGTGCCAGCAGCCCAGGGGATTCGGGCACAGATACGCAGTATTTT. This gives the protein CASSPGDSGTDTQYF.

The rearrangement uses TRBV6-5 and TRBJ2-2; 8 positions match TRBD1. V was clipped by 6 bases and J by 6 bases; unmatched bases: 3. The CDR3 contains 13 residues. CDR1 is MNHEY and CDR2 is SVGAGI in the germline V gene. This CDR3 is CASSNRGAGELFF. CDR3 nucleotides: TGTGCCAGCAGCAACAGGGGGGCCGGGGAGCTGTTTTTT.

This clone was seen just once. CDR3 sequence reads: CASSLRDRGSEQYF. Written as DNA, the CDR3 is TGTGCCAGCAGCTTGCGGGACAGGGGTAGCGAGCAGTACTTC. The rearrangement joins TRBV5-4 to TRBJ2-7, with 10 bases lining up with TRBD1. The CDR3 spans 14 residues. Germline assignment: CDR1 SGHNT and CDR2 YYREEE (reference sequence). Trimming at V came to 1 base and at J to 6 bases, leaving 4 bases not matched to a gene.

The V gene is TRBV29-1, the J gene TRBJ1-1, with 8 positions matching TRBD1. V lost 2 bases, J lost 1 base, and 0 bases stayed unmatched. CDR1 is SQVTM and CDR2 is ANQGSEA in the germline V gene. The CDR3 has 13 amino acids. The CDR3 DNA is TGCAGCGTTGAACAGGGGGCGAACACTGAAGCTTTCTTT. Amino acid sequence: CSVEQGANTEAFF.